This entry lists 19 T cell receptor beta chains sequenced from one sample in a study of blood T cell repertoires in COVID-19. TCRdb's table, derived via immunoSEQ multiplex PCR, lists solely in-frame clones and lacks some. The data hold about 270,000 clones, with less than 90% observed a single time. The sequenced material came from PBMCs or T cells enriched from blood (not recorded which). These receptors came from a woman in her 50s who had recovered from COVID-19.

The rearrangement joins TRBV21-1 to TRBJ2-2; the table's D call, TRBD1, was not checked against the DNA. TRBV21-1 corresponds to a pseudogene. The CDR3 runs to 19 residues. CDR3 bases: TGTGCCAGCAGCAAAGTACGCAGGGCCCAACCGTGGAACACCGGGGAGCTGTTTTTT. Protein: CASSKVRRAQPWNTGELFF.

At least ten counts were recorded for this clone. The chain has TRBV6-2 or TRBV6-3 and TRBJ2-6; no definite D call. The germline gives CDR1 MNHEY, CDR2 SVGEGT. Trimming removed 2 bases from V and 1 base from J, with 6 bases in between. This CDR3 has 15 residues. The chain's CDR3 is CASSYQVSGANVLTF. The CDR3 bases are TGTGCCAGCAGTTACCAGGTATCTGGGGCCAACGTCCTGACTTTC.

This clone was seen a few times. V usage is TRBV27 and J usage is TRBJ1-2; 9 bases match TRBD1. Germline CDR1 and CDR2: MNHEY and SMNVEV (reference sequence). The CDR3 is made up of 14 amino acids. J gave up 8 bases and V 3 bases, and 7 bases lay outside the gene matches. The CDR3 nucleotides are TGTGCCAGCAGTTTCCGGACAGGGGCGGACGGCTACACCTTC. It specifies CASSFRTGADGYTF.

This clone was observed at least ten times. CDR3 sequence (DNA): TGTGCCAGCAGCGTCCCGGGTCGGACAGGGCACCGGAACACTGAAGCTTTCTTT. It specifies CASSVPGRTGHRNTEAFF. The chain carries TRBV7-9 and TRBJ1-1; 8 bases align to TRBD1. This CDR3 is built from 18 residues. The germline V gene has CDR1 SEHNR and CDR2 FQNEAQ (reference sequence). V lost 5 bases, J lost 1 base, and 15 bases stayed unmatched.

This chain connects TRBV28 to TRBJ2-7; TRBD1 matches at 9 bases. The CDR3 is 17 residues long. Germline CDR1 MDHEN, CDR2 SYDVKM. The junction had 17 bases not matched to a gene; V was cut back by 2 bases and J by 9 bases. CDR3 region: CASSLSASGTGIGAQYF. CDR3 DNA: TGTGCCAGCAGTTTAAGTGCTTCCGGGACAGGGATAGGAGCGCAGTACTTC. Supplemented by reference TRBV28 and TRBJ2-7, the full variable domain reads DVKVTQSSRYLVKRTGEKVFLECVQDMDHENMFWYRQDPGLGLRLIYFSYDVKMKEKGDIPEGYSVSREKKERFSLILESASTNQTSMYLCASSLSASGTGIGAQYFGPGTRLTVT.

The genes are TRBV28 and TRBJ1-5; a possible D gene is TRBD1 (5 bases). Trimming left V 3 bases short and J 7 bases short, with 13 bases between. The germline V gene has CDR1 MDHEN and CDR2 SYDVKM. This CDR3 has 14 amino acids. CDR3 sequence reads: CASSFGQGIQPQHF. In DNA, the CDR3 is TGTGCCAGCAGTTTCGGGCAGGGAATCCAGCCCCAGCATTTT.

This clone appeared a single time. The J gene is TRBJ2-3, the V gene TRBV5-6; D call uncertain. Germline assignment: CDR1 SGHDT and CDR2 YYEEEE. The CDR3 is 15 residues long. V lost 0 bases, J lost 2 bases, and 10 bases lay in between. CDR3 region: CASSLAGGVTDTQYF. CDR3 bases: TGTGCCAGCAGCTTGGCTGGCGGCGTCACAGATACGCAGTATTTT. Based on the CDR3 plus reference TRBV5-6 and TRBJ2-3, the full variable domain is DAGVTQSPTHLIKTRGQQVTLRCSPKSGHDTVSWYQQALGQGPQFIFQYYEEEERQRGNFPDRFSGHQFPNYSSELNVNALLLGDSALYLCASSLAGGVTDTQYFGPGTRLTVL.

V and J are TRBV5-1 and TRBJ2-7, with D perhaps TRBD1 (7 bases). V was clipped by 0 bases and J by 2 bases, with 12 bases between them. CDR3 length: 15 amino acids. Per germline, CDR1 SGHRS and CDR2 YFSETQ. CDR3 sequence reads: CASSLGGTVTYEQYF. For the CDR3, the DNA is TGCGCCAGCAGCTTGGGCGGGACAGTGACCTACGAGCAGTACTTC.

The chain uses TRBV29-1 and TRBJ2-2; no reliable D call. Germline CDR1 is SQVTM and CDR2 is ANQGSEA. Deletions cut 2 bases from V and 2 bases from J, with 15 bases between. This CDR3 spans 16 amino acids. This chain's CDR3 is CSVEMAWAANTGELFF. In nucleotides, the CDR3 is TGCAGCGTTGAAATGGCTTGGGCAGCCAACACCGGGGAGCTGTTTTTT.

V and J are TRBV5-4 and TRBJ2-1, with TRBD2 matching 7 bases. Germline V gene sequence: CDR1 SGHNT, CDR2 YYREEE (reference sequence). The V segment lost 1 base and the J segment 9 bases; nucleotides outside the gene matches: 4. The CDR3 has 13 amino acids. CDR3 protein: CASSLSQRGEQFF. CDR3 bases: TGTGCCAGCAGCTTGTCCCAGCGGGGTGAGCAGTTCTTC.

CDR3 in amino acids: CSAKISGSYNEQFF. The CDR3 nucleotides read TGCAGCGCCAAAATTAGCGGGAGTTACAATGAGCAGTTCTTC. The V call is TRBV29-1, the J call TRBJ2-1; TRBD2 aligns across 9 bases. Germline CDR1 is SQVTM and CDR2 is ANQGSEA. This CDR3 has 14 amino acids. With 7 bases clipped from V and 4 bases from J, the junction kept 8 bases outside the gene matches.

The chain couples TRBV5-8 to TRBJ2-3; TRBD2 matches 10 bases. The CDR3 totals 17 residues. Germline CDR1 reads SGHTS; CDR2 reads YDEGEE. V was pared by 0 bases and J by 2 bases, with 6 bases of the junction left unmatched. The CDR3 coding sequence is TGTGCCAGCAGCTTGGCCTGGCTAGCGGGAGTCACAGATACGCAGTATTTT. It yields the protein CASSLAWLAGVTDTQYF.

This chain connects TRBV3-1 (or the pseudogene TRBV3-2) to TRBJ2-2; TRBD1 agrees at 7 bases. With V trimmed by 4 bases and J by 0 bases, 8 bases remained unmatched. The CDR3 has 17 amino acids. Looked up from germline, CDR1 is LGHDT and CDR2 is YNNKEL (reference sequence). The CDR3 region is CASSPRQGGTNTGELFF. The CDR3 DNA reads TGTGCCAGCAGCCCCCGACAGGGCGGCACGAACACCGGGGAGCTGTTTTTT.

This clone is a singleton in its sample. The gene calls are TRBV12-3 or TRBV12-4 and TRBJ1-5; D unresolved. The CDR3 extends over 13 amino acids. V lost 7 bases to trimming and J lost 1 base, with 8 bases between them. Written as DNA, the CDR3 is TGTGCCAGCAACGACGGGAGCAATCAGCCCCAGCATTTT. Its protein is CASNDGSNQPQHF.

A remark on this clone: Germline and junction disagree at one end, which may indicate a read error. V gene TRBV20-1 combines with J gene TRBJ1-2; D not certain. The CDR3 spans 15 residues. Germline V lookup: CDR1 DFQATT, CDR2 SNEGSKA (reference sequence). CDR3 nucleotides: TGCAGTGCTAGTAAGGCTGGAGAGGGTAACCATGGCTACACCTTC. Its protein product is CSASKAGEGNHGYTF.

The table lists this clone with a count of one. The rearrangement joins TRBV4-3 to TRBJ2-3; D is undetermined. Trimming shortened V by 0 bases and J by 0 bases, and 16 bases separated the two germline ends. From germline, CDR1 is LGHNA and CDR2 YSLEER. There are 18 residues in the CDR3. CDR3 region: CASSQDLMRGSSTDTQYF. Here the CDR3 DNA reads TGCGCCAGCAGCCAAGACCTTATGCGCGGTTCTAGCACAGATACGCAGTATTTT.

V gene TRBV11-1 combines with J gene TRBJ2-1; 7 bases are shared with TRBD2. V was clipped by 7 bases and J by 7 bases; unmatched bases: 16. Looked up from germline, CDR1 is SGHAT and CDR2 is FQDESV (reference sequence). The CDR3 is 16 amino acids. Here the CDR3 reads CASTHRGDGVGNEQFF. Here the CDR3 DNA reads TGTGCCAGCACCCACCGGGGGGATGGAGTAGGGAATGAGCAGTTCTTC.

The CDR3 DNA reads as TGTGCCAGCAGCCCCTATGGTGCGGGGAGCTCCTACGAGCAGTACTTC. This sequence encodes CASSPYGAGSSYEQYF. The chain has TRBV14 and TRBJ2-7; D is perhaps TRBD2 (6 bases). Germline V gene data show CDR1 as SGHDN and CDR2 as FVKESK. V lost 4 bases, J lost 0 bases, and 16 bases lay in between. This CDR3 has 16 amino acids.

The chain is built from TRBV29-1 and TRBJ1-2, with D unresolved. CDR1 SQVTM and CDR2 ANQGSEA come from the germline V gene. The CDR3 contains 14 residues. Trimming took off 0 bases at V and 5 bases at J, with 13 bases between the two ends. The DNA of the CDR3 is TGCAGCGTTGAAGATCGTAACGAGAAGTATGGCTACACCTTC. As protein: CSVEDRNEKYGYTF.